This TCR beta chain was documented in a study of blood T cell repertoires in COVID-19. Study as a whole: The origin of the acute and convalescent COVID-19 samples was the United States, Italy and Spain. The analysed material was cDNA or gDNA that came from T cells, B-cell-depleted T cells, or PBMCs.

This clone was detected once. Between the trimmed V and J ends, which lost 0 bases and 7 bases, there was a span of 13 bases. The CDR3 extends over 15 amino acids. The V gene's germline CDR1 is MGHRA and CDR2 YSYEKL. Authors' processing steps: For nucleated cells, counts were estimated from reference gene primer amplification. Sequencing used immunoSEQ multiplex PCR; TCRdb keeps in-frame clones, though not all of them. V and J calls and clone size are as listed in that table; D and trimming were resolved from the DNA. The data contain some 45,000 clones, 88% of them singletons. The TCR comes from a human donor in a cohort sampled during active COVID-19. Sequenced: peripheral blood. This sequence joins TRBV4-1 and TRBJ2-4; a weak D match, TRBD1 (6 bases). The CDR3 DNA sequence: TGCGCCAGCAGCCAAGATGGGCCGAGGGGGAACATTCAGTACTTC. As protein: CASSQDGPRGNIQYF.